Below, one TCR beta chain is given with its context. TCRdb's table, derived via immunoSEQ multiplex PCR, lists solely in-frame clones and lacks some. The sample lists around 83,000 clones, about 93% occurring once. This sample is drawn from a study of technical replicates of blood from several donors. Trimming took 2 bases from V and 3 from J, leaving 11 bases between them. The CDR3 runs to 14 residues. Germline V gene sequence: CDR1 MNHEY, CDR2 SVGAGI. The source is a human donor in good health. The chain links TRBV6-5 to TRBJ2-7, with a weak D call TRBD2 (6 bases). The sample consisted of T cells isolated from PBMCs. The CDR3 sequence: CASSYPGEHYEQYF. The CDR3 nucleotides are TGTGCCAGCAGTTACCCGGGGGAACACTACGAGCAGTACTTC.